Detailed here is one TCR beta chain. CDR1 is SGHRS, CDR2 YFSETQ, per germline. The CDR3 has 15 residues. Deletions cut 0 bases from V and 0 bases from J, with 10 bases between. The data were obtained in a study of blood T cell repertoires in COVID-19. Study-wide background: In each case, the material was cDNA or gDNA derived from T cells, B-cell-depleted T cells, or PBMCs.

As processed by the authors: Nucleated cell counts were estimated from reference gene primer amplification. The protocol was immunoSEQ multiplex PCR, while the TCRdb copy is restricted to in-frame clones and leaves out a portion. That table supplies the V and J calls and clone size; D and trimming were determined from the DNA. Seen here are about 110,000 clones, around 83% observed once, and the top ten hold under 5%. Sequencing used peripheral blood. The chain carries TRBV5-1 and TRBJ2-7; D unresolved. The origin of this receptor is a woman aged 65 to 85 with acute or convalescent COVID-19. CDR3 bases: TGCGCCAGCAGCTTGGTTGACAAGAGCTCCTACGAGCAGTACTTC. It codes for CASSLVDKSSYEQYF.